This T cell receptor (beta chain) was identified during a study of blood T cell repertoires in COVID-19. This clone has only a few counts. Germline assignment: CDR1 SGHRS and CDR2 YFSETQ. After removal of 0 bases from V and 2 bases from J, the junction contained 0 bases not matched to a gene. This CDR3 comprises 15 residues. Assay: immunoSEQ multiplex PCR; the TCRdb copy retains only in-frame clones and omits some. The sample carries 450,000 to 500,000 clones, more than 85% recorded once. Material: PBMCs or T cells enriched from blood (not recorded which). The chain couples TRBV5-1 to TRBJ2-1; 9 bases match TRBD2. The sequence came from a woman aged 55-69 years who had recovered from COVID-19. DNA of the CDR3: TGCGCCAGCAGCTTGGCTAGCGGGGCCTACAATGAGCAGTTCTTC. This sequence encodes CASSLASGAYNEQFF.